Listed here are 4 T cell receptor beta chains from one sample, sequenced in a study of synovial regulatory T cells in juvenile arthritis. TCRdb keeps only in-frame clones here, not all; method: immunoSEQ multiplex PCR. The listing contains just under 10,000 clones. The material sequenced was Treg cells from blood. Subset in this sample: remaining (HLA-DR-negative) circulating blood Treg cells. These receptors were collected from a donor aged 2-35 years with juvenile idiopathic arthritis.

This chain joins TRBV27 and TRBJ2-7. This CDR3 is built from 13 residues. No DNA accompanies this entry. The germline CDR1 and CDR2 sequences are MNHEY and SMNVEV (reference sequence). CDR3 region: CATSWARGYEQYF.

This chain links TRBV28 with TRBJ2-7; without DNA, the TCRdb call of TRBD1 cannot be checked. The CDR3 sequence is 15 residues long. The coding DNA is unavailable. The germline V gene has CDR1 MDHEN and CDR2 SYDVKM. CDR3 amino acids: CASRTGAGLPYEQYF.

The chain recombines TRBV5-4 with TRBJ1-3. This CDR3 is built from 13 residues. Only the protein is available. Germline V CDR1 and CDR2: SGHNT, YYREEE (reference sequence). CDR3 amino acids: CASSPGSGNTIYF. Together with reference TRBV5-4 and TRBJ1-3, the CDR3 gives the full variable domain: ETGVTQSPTHLIKTRGQQVTLRCSSQSGHNTVSWYQQALGQGPQFIFQYYREEENGRGNFPPRFSGLQFPNYSSELNVNALELDDSALYLCASSPGSGNTIYFGEGSWLTVV.

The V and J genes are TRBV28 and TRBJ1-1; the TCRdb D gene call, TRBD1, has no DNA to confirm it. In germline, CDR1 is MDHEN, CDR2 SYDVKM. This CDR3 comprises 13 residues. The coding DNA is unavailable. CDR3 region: CASSRDRGQRAFF. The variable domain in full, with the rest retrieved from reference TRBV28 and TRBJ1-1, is DVKVTQSSRYLVKRTGEKVFLECVQDMDHENMFWYRQDPGLGLRLIYFSYDVKMKEKGDIPEGYSVSREKKERFSLILESASTNQTSMYLCASSRDRGQRAFFGQGTRLTVV.